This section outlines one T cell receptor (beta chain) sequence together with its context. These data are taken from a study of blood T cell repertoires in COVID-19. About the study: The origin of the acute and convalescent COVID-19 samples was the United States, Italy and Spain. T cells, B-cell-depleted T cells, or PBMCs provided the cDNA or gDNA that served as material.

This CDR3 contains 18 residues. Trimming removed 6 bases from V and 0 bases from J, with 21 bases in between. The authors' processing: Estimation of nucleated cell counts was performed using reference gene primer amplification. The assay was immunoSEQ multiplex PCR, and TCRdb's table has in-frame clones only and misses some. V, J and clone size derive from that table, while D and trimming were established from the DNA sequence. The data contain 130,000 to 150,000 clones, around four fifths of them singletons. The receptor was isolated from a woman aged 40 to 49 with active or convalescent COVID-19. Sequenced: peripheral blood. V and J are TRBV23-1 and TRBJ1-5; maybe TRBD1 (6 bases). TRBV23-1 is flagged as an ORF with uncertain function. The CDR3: CASSPTGTPTFSNQPQHF. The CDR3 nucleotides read TGCGCCAGCAGCCCCACCGGGACACCCACCTTTAGCAATCAGCCCCAGCATTTT.